This entry describes one TCR beta chain. This CDR3 region has 15 residues. CDR1 is MNHNS and CDR2 is SASEGT in the germline V gene. The sample originates from a study of monozygotic twins with inflammatory bowel disease. UMIs were attached via template switching, each with a 6-nucleotide sample barcode. Two nested PCRs, of around 15 and 10 cycles, processed TCRalpha and TCRbeta cDNA. One entry per CDR3 protein, without DNA, is what TCRdb gives after re-calling the 5' RACE reads. Its clone listing holds 200,000 to 250,000 distinct CDR3 sequences. V and J are TRBV6-1 and TRBJ1-1; TCRdb selects TRBD1, and the lack of DNA leaves this call unchecked. The sequencing sample was made of blood. This receptor was taken from a human donor with ulcerative colitis or Crohn's disease, or a healthy co-twin of an affected twin (not recorded which). The CDR3 protein is CASSLRRQGNTEAFF.